This passage covers 21 T cell receptor beta chains from one sample sequenced in a study of metastatic and nonmetastatic thyroid tumors. Thyroid surgery was performed in patients who had received no treatment beforehand. TCRdb called clones again from the PCR reads with MiXCR. There are around 40,000 clones in the sample; 17% occur only once, and 5.5% to 7% lies in the top ten. Sequenced: blood. These receptors were collected from a male donor with papillary thyroid cancer or a benign thyroid nodule (not recorded which). Some clones in this sample may be carry-over from other donors' samples.

This clone was counted at least ten times. The chain links TRBV6-1 to TRBJ1-1; D unclear. V was shortened by 7 bases and J by 4 bases, with 13 bases between the two germline ends. Germline loops: CDR1 MNHNS, CDR2 SASEGT. The CDR3 is made up of 13 amino acids. This chain's CDR3 is CASIIGVGTEAFF. The CDR3 nucleotides are TGTGCCAGCATCATTGGGGTCGGCACTGAAGCTTTCTTT.

As to this clone: A much larger clone lies a single base off, so this may be a read error. V and J are TRBV20-1 and TRBJ2-3; 10 bases map to TRBD1. Germline assignment: CDR1 DFQATT and CDR2 SNEGSKA (reference sequence). The CDR3 consists of 15 residues. With V trimmed by 3 bases and J by 4 bases, 7 bases remained unmatched. The CDR3 DNA reads as TGCAGTGCTAGGGGGGGACAGGGGATCTCAGATACGCAGTATTTT. Amino acids: CSARGGQGISDTQYF.

The sample holds many counts of this clone. This chain joins TRBV20-1 and TRBJ2-7; TRBD2 agrees at 14 bases. CDR1 and CDR2 from the germline V gene are DFQATT and SNEGSKA (reference sequence). The V segment lost 3 bases and the J segment 4 bases; nucleotides outside the gene matches: 5. This CDR3 region has 15 residues. The CDR3: CSARPGLAGEYEQYF. The DNA for the CDR3 is TGCAGTGCTAGGCCGGGACTAGCGGGAGAATACGAGCAGTACTTC.

V is TRBV20-1 and J is TRBJ1-5, with 10 bases that match TRBD1. V dropped 1 base and J dropped 2; count of bases not matched to a gene: 2. The germline V gene has CDR1 DFQATT and CDR2 SNEGSKA (reference sequence). CDR3 length equals 15 residues. CDR3 amino acids: CSARGDRGGNQPQHF. The DNA for the CDR3 is TGCAGTGCTAGAGGGGACAGGGGAGGCAATCAGCCCCAGCATTTT.

This clone was seen many times. The V call is TRBV7-2, the J call TRBJ2-5, with D possibly matching TRBD2 (6 bases). CDR1 and CDR2 (germline): SGHTA, FQGNSA. The CDR3 is 15 residues long. Trimming removed 2 bases from V and 4 bases from J, with 14 bases in between. CDR3 DNA sequence: TGTGCCAGCAGCTTAAGTTCTAGCGCGATAGAGACCCAGTACTTC. It yields the protein CASSLSSSAIETQYF.

V gene TRBV20-1 combines with J gene TRBJ2-2; 11 bases align to TRBD1. Germline V gene lookup returns CDR1 DFQATT and CDR2 SNEGSKA (reference sequence). The CDR3 loop spans 17 amino acids. J was trimmed by 5 bases and V by 2 bases; bases with no gene match: 10. The CDR3 here is CSARRSAGTGGTGELFF. The CDR3 DNA sequence: TGCAGTGCTAGAAGAAGCGCCGGGACAGGGGGGACCGGGGAGCTGTTTTTT.

The chain couples TRBV11-1 to TRBJ2-3, with 9 bases lining up with TRBD2. The CDR3 has 16 amino acids. In germline, CDR1 is SGHAT, CDR2 FQDESV (reference sequence). Trimming removed 3 bases from V and 4 bases from J; junction bases left unmatched: 8. CDR3 protein: CASSFISGSTPDTQYF. CDR3 in DNA: TGTGCCAGCAGCTTCATTAGCGGGAGTACCCCAGATACGCAGTATTTT.

This clone was observed many times. The chain joins TRBV24-1 to TRBJ1-5; the D gene is possibly TRBD1 (5 bases). V gave up 6 bases and J gave up 9 bases, with 17 bases separating them. This CDR3 has 14 amino acids. Germline V gene sequence: CDR1 KGHDR, CDR2 SFDVKD. This CDR3 reads CATSTTRVGGPQHF. The CDR3 coding sequence is TGTGCCACCAGTACAACCAGGGTCGGCGGGCCCCAGCATTTT.

This clone was picked up many times. The gene calls are TRBV4-1 and TRBJ2-1, with TRBD2 identical over 7 bases. The CDR3 contains 17 residues. V lost 2 bases to trimming and J lost 0 bases; unmatched junction nucleotides: 7. From germline, CDR1 is MGHRA and CDR2 YSYEKL. The CDR3 DNA sequence: TGCGCCAGCAGCCAAAGAGGGACTATGCTCTCCTACAATGAGCAGTTCTTC. This gives the protein CASSQRGTMLSYNEQFF.

This clone was seen ten or more times. The J gene is TRBJ1-6, the V gene TRBV28; TRBD1 is a possible D gene (5 bases). Trimming cost V 4 bases and J 4 bases, with 14 bases left between them. CDR1 and CDR2 (germline): MDHEN, SYDVKM. The CDR3 extends over 16 amino acids. The CDR3 DNA reads as TGTGCCAGCAGTTCACCCCAGGGCTCTTATAATTCACCCCTCCACTTT. Encoded protein: CASSSPQGSYNSPLHF.

J is TRBJ2-3 and V is TRBV27, with D unresolved. CDR3 length: 12 amino acids. CDR1 and CDR2 from the germline V gene are MNHEY and SMNVEV (reference sequence). Trimming shortened V by 0 bases and J by 6 bases, and 4 bases separated the two germline ends. The CDR3 sequence is CASSLSGDTQYF. CDR3 bases: TGTGCCAGCAGTTTATCTGGGGATACGCAGTATTTT.

The chain combines TRBV4-2 with TRBJ2-1; 7 nucleotides line up with TRBD1. Germline-derived CDR1 and CDR2 are LGHNA and YNFKEQ. The CDR3 spans 15 residues. V gave up 3 bases and J gave up 4 bases; unmatched junction bases: 6. DNA for the CDR3: TGTGCCAGCAGCCAGGACAGGCAGAAGTACAATGAGCAGTTCTTC. Translating it yields CASSQDRQKYNEQFF.

This clone turned up a few times. A single base separates this from a much larger clone, so it may be a read error. J is TRBJ2-1 and V is TRBV7-8; D gene unclear. The germline gives CDR1 SGHVS, CDR2 FQNEAQ. The CDR3 covers 13 residues. The ends were cut back, 3 bases at V and 6 bases at J, with 9 bases in the middle. The CDR3 region has the DNA TGTGCCAGCAGCTTGGGCTGTATCAATGAGCAGTTCTTC. It translates to CASSLGCINEQFF. The complete variable domain, with remaining parts taken from reference TRBV7-8 and TRBJ2-1, reads GAGVSQSPRYKVAKRGQDVALRCDPISGHVSLFWYQQALGQGPEFLTYFQNEAQLDKSGLPSDRFFAERPEGSVSTLKIQRTQQEDSAVYLCASSLGCINEQFFGPGTRLTVL.

This clone was seen at least ten times. J is TRBJ2-3 and V is TRBV6-2 or TRBV6-3; D is possibly TRBD2 (6 bases). CDR3 length: 14 amino acids. V was pared by 6 bases and J by 7 bases, with 17 bases between. Germline CDR1 is MNHEY and CDR2 is SVGEGT. The CDR3 sequence: CASRTLGEANTQYF. The CDR3 coding sequence is TGTGCCAGCAGAACATTGGGGGAGGCAAATACGCAGTATTTT.

This clone showed up just a few times. The chain recombines TRBV9 with TRBJ2-1; no firm D call. This CDR3 spans 12 amino acids. The germline CDR1 and CDR2 sequences are SGDLS and YYNGEE. Trimming removed 4 bases at V and 8 bases at J, with 10 bases between. CDR3 amino acids: CASSLLEYEQFF. The CDR3 coding sequence is TGTGCCAGCAGCTTGCTGGAGTATGAGCAGTTCTTC.

In this sample, this clone turned up many times. J is TRBJ1-1 and V is TRBV19; the match to TRBD1 covers 10 bases. The CDR3 totals 17 residues. In germline, CDR1 is LNHDA, CDR2 SQIVND (reference sequence). V lost 6 bases and J lost 0; bases outside the gene matches: 10. The chain's CDR3 is CASRPRDRGEMNTEAFF. CDR3 DNA: TGTGCCAGTAGACCCCGGGACAGGGGCGAAATGAACACTGAAGCTTTCTTT.

This clone has ten or more counts. This chain joins TRBV10-3 and TRBJ2-1; TRBD1 is a possible D gene (6 bases). V shed 4 bases and J shed 7 bases, with 14 bases lying between them. The CDR3 is 14 residues long. Germline lookup yields CDR1 ENHRY and CDR2 SYGVKD. The CDR3 region is CAISVGKGVNEQFF. The CDR3 nucleotides are TGTGCCATCAGTGTCGGAAAGGGGGTTAATGAGCAGTTCTTC.

This chain links TRBV5-4 with TRBJ1-3, with no clear D. The V end was cut by 1 base, the J end by 0 bases, with 8 bases between. Germline CDR1 SGHNT, CDR2 YYREEE (reference sequence). The CDR3 length is 15 residues. The CDR3 protein is CASSLLGSSGNTIYF. The CDR3 coding sequence is TGTGCCAGCAGCTTGCTGGGGAGCTCTGGAAACACCATATATTTT.

The J gene is TRBJ2-7, the V gene TRBV20-1, with 16 positions matching TRBD2. The CDR3 length is 18 residues. Per germline, CDR1 DFQATT and CDR2 SNEGSKA (reference sequence). V lost 3 bases, J lost 2 bases, and 10 bases stayed unmatched. CDR3 region: CSAREPGLAGGPPYEQYF. CDR3 DNA sequence: TGCAGTGCTAGGGAACCGGGACTAGCGGGAGGGCCGCCCTACGAGCAGTACTTC.

This clone was counted ten times or more. The V and J genes are TRBV5-8 and TRBJ2-1; 13 positions match TRBD2. Losses at the gene ends were 4 bases for V and 5 bases for J; bases not matched to a gene: 9. Germline loops: CDR1 SGHTS, CDR2 YDEGEE. The CDR3 extends over 17 amino acids. For the CDR3, the DNA is TGTGCCAGCAGCATACCCGGGACTAGCGGGGCAAACAATGAGCAGTTCTTC. Protein sequence: CASSIPGTSGANNEQFF.

This clone showed up many times. DNA of the CDR3: TGCAGTGCTAGAGAAAGAGAGGGGGGTCAGCCCCAGCATTTT. Protein product: CSAREREGGQPQHF. V and J are TRBV20-1 and TRBJ1-5; possibly TRBD1 for D (6 bases). The V end was cut by 0 bases, the J end by 6 bases, with 12 bases between. Germline loops: CDR1 DFQATT, CDR2 SNEGSKA (reference sequence). This CDR3 contains 14 residues.